The TCR beta chain described here comes from a study of OX40 agonist ivuxolimab in advanced cancers. Some background on the complete study: The costimulatory receptor OX40 (CD134) was targeted by ivuxolimab, a fully human IgG2 agonistic monoclonal antibody. Peripheral TCRbeta sequencing aimed to test whether ivuxolimab altered TCR sequence diversity and caused clonal T-cell expansion. Intravenous ivuxolimab was administered to patients every 2 weeks at six dose levels: 0.01, 0.1, 0.3, 1.5, 3 and 10 mg/kg. Partial responses occurred in three dose-escalation patients: two with cutaneous melanoma and one with hepatocellular carcinoma. The dose-escalation cohort was about 87% male with a mean age of about 60 years, ranging from roughly 23 to 90. Prior anti-PD-1, anti-PD-L1 or anti-CTLA-4 therapy was permitted, and less than 45% of dose-escalation patients had received checkpoint inhibitors. The paper covers the monotherapy dose-escalation part of the phase I ivuxolimab trial, which included N of about 56 patients. Among the roughly 52 dose-escalation patients, some 19 had hepatocellular carcinoma, approximately 15 melanoma, 9 renal cell carcinoma and 9 head and neck cancer. General findings and caveats noted by the study authors: Low levels of normalized T-cell clonal expansion were also seen in some nonresponding patients. At doses of 0.1 to 3.0 mg/kg, clonal expansion of both CD4+ and CD8+ blood T cells was observed from baseline to week 6. In the 0.1-3.0 mg/kg groups, partial responders had among the lowest normalized peripheral clonal expansion, particularly in CD8+ T cells. After ivuxolimab, more expanded clones were found on average in CD8+ T cells than in CD4+ T cells. Antigen specificity was not determined for the clonally expanded peripheral T cells.

CDR1 and CDR2, looked up from the germline V gene, are KGHSH and LQKENI. From cysteine to phenylalanine, the CDR3 is 14 amino acids long. Only the CDR3 portion is preserved as DNA: 42 bases, with reading frame beginning at the first base. Trimming costs V 6 bases and J 2 bases, and their ends lie 13 bases apart. About this clone itself: The clone's antigen remains unknown. Per-nucleotide qualities are absent, and no much larger clonotype sits a single base away.

Patients with autoimmune disease history or receiving systemic immunosuppression were excluded from the trial. Peripheral blood for TCR sequencing was collected from all dose cohorts at baseline, on cycle 4 day 1, and on cycle 7 day 1. Samples came from an open-label, multicenter, first-in-human phase I dose-escalation trial of ivuxolimab. Adults with locally advanced or metastatic head and neck squamous cell, hepatocellular, melanoma or renal cell carcinoma were enrolled in the trial. Before TCR sequencing, CD4+ T cells and CD8+ T cells from peripheral blood were sorted into separate populations. To sequence the TCRbeta CDR3 region, genomic DNA was isolated from the sorted cells. The immunoSEQ Assay was used to sequence the TCRbeta CDR3 regions. TCRdb re-hosts the immuneACCESS table, in-frame sequences only. Its copies lack some clones; in the studies checked, an unresolved V gene accounts for under half of them, and the cause for the rest is not known. This sample is represented by over 55,000 clones; over 80% of them were singletons. The top ten clones comprise 0.78% of the sample.

This clonotype was obtained from an adult with an advanced solid tumor such as melanoma, head and neck, liver or kidney cancer. The sequence links TRBV18 to TRBJ1-2, with the D gene not confidently named. The sample here was CD4+ or CD8+ T cells sorted from blood, taken in a trial of the OX40 agonist ivuxolimab. The CDR3 is CASSTGADNYGYTF. The sequenced DNA: TGTGCCAGCTCCACCGGCGCCGACAACTATGGCTACACCTTC.